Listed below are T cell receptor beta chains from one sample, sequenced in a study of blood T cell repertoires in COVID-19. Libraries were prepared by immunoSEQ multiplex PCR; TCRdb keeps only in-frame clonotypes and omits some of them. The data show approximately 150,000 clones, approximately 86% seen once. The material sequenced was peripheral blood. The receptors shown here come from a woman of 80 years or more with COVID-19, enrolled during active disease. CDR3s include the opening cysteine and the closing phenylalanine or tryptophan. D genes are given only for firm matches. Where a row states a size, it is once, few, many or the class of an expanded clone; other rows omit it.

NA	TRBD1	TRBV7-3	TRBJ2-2	TGTGCCAGCAGCAAACAGGGGGCGAACGGGGAGCTGTTTTTT	CASSKQGANGELFF
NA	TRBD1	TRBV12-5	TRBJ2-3	TGTGCTAGTGGTTTGGGACAGGGCGCTAGGGATACGCAGTATTTT	CASGLGQGARDTQYF
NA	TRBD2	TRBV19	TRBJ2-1	TGTGCCAGTACACCGACTAGCGGGAGCTGGAATGAGCAGTTCTTC	CASTPTSGSWNEQFF
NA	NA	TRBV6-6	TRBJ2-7	TGTGCCAGCAGCCCATCCCTTACAGGGACCGAGCAGTACTTC	CASSPSLTGTEQYF
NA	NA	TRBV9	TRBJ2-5	TGTGCCAGCAGCGTAGCTGTTACAGAGGGAGAGACCCAGTACTTC	CASSVAVTEGETQYF
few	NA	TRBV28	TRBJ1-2	TGTGCCAGCACCTCAGGGGACTATGGCTACACCTTC	CASTSGDYGYTF
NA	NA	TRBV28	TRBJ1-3	TGTGCCAGCCTCTCCCGTGGAAACACCATATATTTT	CASLSRGNTIYF
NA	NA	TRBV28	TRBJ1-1	TGTGCCAGCAGTGACCGCACCACAGGCGAAGCTTTCTTT	CASSDRTTGEAFF
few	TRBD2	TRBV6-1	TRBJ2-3	TGTGCCAGCAGTGAACCCTTAGCGGGAAGCACAGATACGCAGTATTTT	CASSEPLAGSTDTQYF
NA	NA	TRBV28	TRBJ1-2	TGTGCCAGCAGGCCCCCAGGGGAATATGGCTACACCTTC	CASRPPGEYGYTF
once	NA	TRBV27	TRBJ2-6	TGTGCCAGCAGTCGATCGGTGCAGGAACCCAACGTCCTGACTTTC	CASSRSVQEPNVLTF
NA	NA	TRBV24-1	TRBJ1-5	TGTGCCACCAGTGATCCAAGGACAGCCGGGCCCCAGCATTTT	CATSDPRTAGPQHF
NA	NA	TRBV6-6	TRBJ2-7	TGTGCCAGCAGCTCTAGGCAAAACTACGAGCAGTACTTC	CASSSRQNYEQYF
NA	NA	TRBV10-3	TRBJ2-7	TGTGCCATCAGTGACAGCGGAGCAGTCTACGAGCAGTACTTC	CAISDSGAVYEQYF
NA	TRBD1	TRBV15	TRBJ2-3	TGTGCCACCAGCGTCACACAGGGGGCAGATACGCAGTATTTT	CATSVTQGADTQYF
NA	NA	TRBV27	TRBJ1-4	TGTGCCAGCAGTTTATTAGACAGTGAAAAACTGTTTTTT	CASSLLDSEKLFF
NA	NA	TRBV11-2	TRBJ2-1	TGTGCCAGCAGCTTACGGGACTCATACAATGAGCAGTTCTTC	CASSLRDSYNEQFF
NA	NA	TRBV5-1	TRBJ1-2	TGCGCCAGCAGCATCAGCCAGGGGCCCTATGGCTACACCTTC	CASSISQGPYGYTF
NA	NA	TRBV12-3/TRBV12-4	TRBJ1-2	TGTGCCAGCAGACGAACGGGGAACTATGGCTACACCTTC	CASRRTGNYGYTF
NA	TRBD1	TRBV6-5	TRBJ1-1	TGTGCCAGCAGCCGGGACAGGGTTTTGGTTGAAGCTTTCTTT	CASSRDRVLVEAFF
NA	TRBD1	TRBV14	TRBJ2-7	TGTGCCAGCAGCCAGACGTGGGACAGGGTGGCCGAGCAGTACTTC	CASSQTWDRVAEQYF
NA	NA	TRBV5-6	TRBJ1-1	TGTGCCAGCAGCCGACCACAGGGTGAAGCTTTCTTT	CASSRPQGEAFF
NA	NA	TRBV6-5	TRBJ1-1	TGTGCCAGCAGGACGACACCTCTGAACACTGAAGCTTTCTTT	CASRTTPLNTEAFF
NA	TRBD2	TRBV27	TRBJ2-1	TGTGCCAGCAGTTTATTGGCTAGCGGGAGTGTCAATGAGCAGTTCTTC	CASSLLASGSVNEQFF
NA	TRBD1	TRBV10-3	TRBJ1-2	TGTGCCGTTCATCCGGGACAGGGGGATTGGGACTATGGCTACACCTTC	CAVHPGQGDWDYGYTF
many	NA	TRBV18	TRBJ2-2	TGTGCCAGCTCACCCCTCTTCAACACCGGGGAGCTGTTTTTT	CASSPLFNTGELFF
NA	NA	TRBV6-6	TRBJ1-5	TGTGCCAGCAGCCACGGACAATACAATCAGCCCCAGCATTTT	CASSHGQYNQPQHF
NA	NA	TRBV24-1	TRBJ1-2	TGTGCCACCAGTGATCTACAGGGTTCGACGTGGGGCTACACCTTC	CATSDLQGSTWGYTF
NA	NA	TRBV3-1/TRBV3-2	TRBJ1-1	TGTGCCAGCAGCCAGATTACGGGAAAAACTGAAGCTTTCTTT	CASSQITGKTEAFF
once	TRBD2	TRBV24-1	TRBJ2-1	TGTGCCACCAGTGACCCCGCGGGGGGAAGCTCCTACAATGAGCAGTTCTTC	CATSDPAGGSSYNEQFF
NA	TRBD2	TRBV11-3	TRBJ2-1	TGTGCCAGCAGCCAAAGCGGGAGGGATGAGCAGTTCTTC	CASSQSGRDEQFF
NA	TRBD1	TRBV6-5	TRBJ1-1	TGTGCCAGCAGGAACGGACAGGGAGGCACTGAAGCTTTCTTT	CASRNGQGGTEAFF
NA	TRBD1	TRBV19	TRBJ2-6	TGTGCCAGTAGATTTACGGGACAGGCCCTCTCTGGGGCCAACGTCCTGACTTTC	CASRFTGQALSGANVLTF
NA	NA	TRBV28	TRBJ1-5	TGTGCCAGCACTAGCGTTACTCAGCCCCAGCATTTT	CASTSVTQPQHF
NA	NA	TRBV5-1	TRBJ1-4	TGCGCCAGCACCTTTGGAGTTGTGGCTAATGAAAAACTGTTTTTT	CASTFGVVANEKLFF
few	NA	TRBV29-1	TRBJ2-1	TGCAGCGTTGAAGATCCTGCGAGAAGTTCCTACAATGAGCAGTTCTTC	CSVEDPARSSYNEQFF
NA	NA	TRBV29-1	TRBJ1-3	TGCAGCGTTGTAGCGGGGTCTGGAAACACCATATATTTT	CSVVAGSGNTIYF
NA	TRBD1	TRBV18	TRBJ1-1	TGTGCCAGCTCACGAACGGACAGGGCCCGGGTGAACACTGAAGCTTTCTTT	CASSRTDRARVNTEAFF
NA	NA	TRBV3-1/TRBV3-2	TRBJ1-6	TGTGCCAGCAGCCAAGATCCCTCCGCCGGTTCACCCCTCCACTTT	CASSQDPSAGSPLHF
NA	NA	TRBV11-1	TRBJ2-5	TGTGCCAGCAGCTTATTTGTCGGGCAAGAGACCCAGTACTTC	CASSLFVGQETQYF
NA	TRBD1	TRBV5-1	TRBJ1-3	TGCGCCAGCAGCGGGGGACAGGGGCAAGCAAACACCATATATTTT	CASSGGQGQANTIYF
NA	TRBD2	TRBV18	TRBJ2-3	TGTGCCAGCTCACCACGAGGAGCGGGAGGTGATACGCAGTATTTT	CASSPRGAGGDTQYF
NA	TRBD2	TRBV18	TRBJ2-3	TGTGCCAGCTCACCCCGACTAGCGGGAGTAGATACGCAGTATTTT	CASSPRLAGVDTQYF
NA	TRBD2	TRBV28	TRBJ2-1	TGTGCCAGCAGTTCTAGCGGGAGGATTCTGCGAGAGCAGTTCTTC	CASSSSGRILREQFF
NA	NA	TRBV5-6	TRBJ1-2	TGTGCCAGCAGCTTGACCTCCTTTGGGGCGCATGGCTACACCTTC	CASSLTSFGAHGYTF
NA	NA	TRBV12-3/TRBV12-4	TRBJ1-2	TGTGCCAGCAGCCTCAGGGGAAACTATGGCTACACCTTC	CASSLRGNYGYTF
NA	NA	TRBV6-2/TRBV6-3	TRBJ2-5	TGTGCCAGCAGTTATGGGGGGAGGCGGTCAGAGACCCAGTACTTC	CASSYGGRRSETQYF
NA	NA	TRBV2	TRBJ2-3	TGTGCCAGCAGACCCAGACTAGGCCTTAGCACAGATACGCAGTATTTT	CASRPRLGLSTDTQYF
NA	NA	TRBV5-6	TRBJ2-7	TGTGCCAGCAGCTTTGCGGAGTACGAGCAGTACTTC	CASSFAEYEQYF
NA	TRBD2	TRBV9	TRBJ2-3	TGTGCCAGCAGCTCTCGGACTAGCGGGAGGGCCACAGATACGCAGTATTTT	CASSSRTSGRATDTQYF
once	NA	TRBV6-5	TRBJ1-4	TGTGCCAGCAGTTACGGGACAAGCAATGAAAAACTGTTTTTT	CASSYGTSNEKLFF
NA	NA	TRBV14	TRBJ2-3	TGTGCCAGCAGCCAGAGGGGGACAACCGGAGATACGCAGTATTTT	CASSQRGTTGDTQYF
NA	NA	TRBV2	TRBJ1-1	TGTGCCAGCAGATACCGGGGACTGATGAACACTGAAGCTTTCTTT	CASRYRGLMNTEAFF
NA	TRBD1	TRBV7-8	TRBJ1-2	TGTGCCAGCAGCTCAATAGAGACAGGGATCGCCCCGCCTAGCGGCTACACCTTC	CASSSIETGIAPPSGYTF
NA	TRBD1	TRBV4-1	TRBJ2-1	TGCGCCAGCAGCCAGATAGACAGGGACAATGAGCAGTTCTTC	CASSQIDRDNEQFF
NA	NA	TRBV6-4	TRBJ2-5	TGTGCCAGCAGCCGCCATTACGACAGTCAAGAGACCCAGTACTTC	CASSRHYDSQETQYF